These T cell receptor beta chains were read from a single sample in a study of T cells after yellow fever vaccination. TCRdb analysed the 5' RACE reads with MiXCR anew, one entry per CDR3 protein. Of more than 65,000 distinct CDR3 sequences listed, roughly 14% are singletons. The sequences come from CD8+ T cells not binding an NS4B(214-222) dextramer, sorted from PBMCs, collected about 21 days after the first yellow fever vaccination. These receptors came from a young man who received the YFV17D yellow fever vaccine. The CDR3 runs from the conserved cysteine through the conserved F or W. The D gene is left open where the match is weak. Part of the rows lack a size; the others show once, few, many or a class for expanded clones.

17	TRBD1	TRBJ2-3	many	TRBV3-1	TGTGCCAGCAGCCAACACCTCGGGACAGGGGGAGCCGATACGCAGTATTTT	CASSQHLGTGGADTQYF
13	NA	TRBJ1-1	NA	TRBV4-1	TGCGCCAGCAGCCAAGTCGGGGGTGCTGAAGCTTTCTTT	CASSQVGGAEAFF
12	TRBD1	TRBJ2-1	few	TRBV29-1	TGCAGCGTTGACAAGACAGGGAATGAGCAGTTCTTC	CSVDKTGNEQFF
14	NA	TRBJ1-3	NA	TRBV10-3	TGTGCCATCAGTGAGGGGGTCACAGGAAACACCATATATTTT	CAISEGVTGNTIYF
16	TRBD1	TRBJ1-2	few	TRBV29-1	TGCAGCGTTGAAGGCCGGGACAGGGAAGCTAACTATGGCTACACCTTC	CSVEGRDREANYGYTF
13	NA	TRBJ2-3	once	TRBV24-1	TGTGCCACCAGTGATCAGGCACATGGAGCGCAGTATTTT	CATSDQAHGAQYF
15	TRBD2	TRBJ2-3	NA	TRBV4-2	TGTGCCAGCAGCCAAAGTAGCGGGAGAACAGATACGCAGTATTTT	CASSQSSGRTDTQYF
14	NA	TRBJ2-2	NA	TRBV2	TGTGCCAGCAGTGAAGGGGCAGGGTCCGGGGAGCTGTTTTTT	CASSEGAGSGELFF
11	NA	TRBJ2-2	few	TRBV12-3/TRBV12-4	TGTGCCACCCGGTCGGCCGGGGAGCTGTTTTTT	CATRSAGELFF
14	NA	TRBJ2-2	NA	TRBV25-1	TGTGCCAGCAGTGAATGGGCCTTCACCGGGGAGCTGTTTTTT	CASSEWAFTGELFF
15	TRBD2	TRBJ2-1	NA	TRBV27	TGTGCCAGCAGCCCACTAGCGGGGGACTTTCATGAGCAGTTCTTC	CASSPLAGDFHEQFF
17	NA	TRBJ2-2	few	TRBV9	TGTGCCAGCAGCTCCAACATGGGGGGCAGGAAGACCGGGGAGCTGTTTTTT	CASSSNMGGRKTGELFF
14	TRBD1	TRBJ1-2	few	TRBV6-1	TGTGCCAGCAGTCGGACAGGGGCGCGCTATGGCTACACCTTC	CASSRTGARYGYTF
14	NA	TRBJ1-2	NA	TRBV4-2	TGTGCCAGCAGCCAAGGGGGGAGGTTTGGAGGCTACACCTTC	CASSQGGRFGGYTF
17	NA	TRBJ1-5	few	TRBV12-3/TRBV12-4	TGTGCCAGCAGTTTAATCGGAGTAGAGGGTACAACTCAGCCCCAGCATTTT	CASSLIGVEGTTQPQHF
16	NA	TRBJ2-2	NA	TRBV27	TGTGCCAGCAGTTTATCGGCAGGGCTGAACACCGGGGAGCTGTTTTTT	CASSLSAGLNTGELFF
13	NA	TRBJ2-1	NA	TRBV3-1	TGTGCCAGCACAGCGAGCAGGTTCAATGAGCAGTTCTTC	CASTASRFNEQFF
14	NA	TRBJ2-7	few	TRBV4-2	TGTGCCAGCAGCGAAGACGCCGGAGGGTACGAGCAGTACTTC	CASSEDAGGYEQYF
14	NA	TRBJ2-5	few	TRBV6-2/TRBV6-3	TGTGCCAGCAGTCCCAAATGGGGGAGAGAGACCCAGTACTTC	CASSPKWGRETQYF
16	TRBD2	TRBJ2-1	few	TRBV6-4	TGTGCCAGCAGTCCCAGACTAGCGGGGGGGTACAATGAGCAGTTCTTC	CASSPRLAGGYNEQFF
12	NA	TRBJ1-2	few	TRBV20-1	TGCAGTGCTAGAGAGTTAGTAGGTGGCTACACCTTC	CSARELVGGYTF
15	NA	TRBJ1-1	NA	TRBV6-2/TRBV6-3	TGTGCCAGCAGTTACCACCGGGGACTGAACACTGAAGCTTTCTTT	CASSYHRGLNTEAFF
14	TRBD2	TRBJ2-1	few	TRBV9	TGTGCCAGCAGCGAAAGCGGGGGGGCGGGTGAGCAGTTCTTC	CASSESGGAGEQFF
14	TRBD2	TRBJ2-3	NA	TRBV9	TGTGCCAGCAGCCACAGCGGGGGCACAGATACGCAGTATTTT	CASSHSGGTDTQYF
12	NA	TRBJ2-1	many	TRBV25-1	TGTGCCAGCAGTGCCGATTACAATGAGCAGTTCTTC	CASSADYNEQFF
19	NA	TRBJ2-5	NA	TRBV11-2	TGTGCCAGCAGCCCCGTATTGGGGGGCTGGGGGACTCGAACGGAGACCCAGTACTTC	CASSPVLGGWGTRTETQYF
11	NA	TRBJ2-3	NA	TRBV19	TGTGCCAGGACTAGCACAGATACGCAGTATTTT	CARTSTDTQYF
13	NA	TRBJ2-1	many	TRBV5-1	TGCGCCAGCAGCTTGGCCGGAGTCAATGAGCAGTTCTTC	CASSLAGVNEQFF
14	NA	TRBJ1-5	NA	TRBV4-1	TGCGCCAGCAGCCGGGGGGGCGGCAATCAGCCCCAGCATTTT	CASSRGGGNQPQHF